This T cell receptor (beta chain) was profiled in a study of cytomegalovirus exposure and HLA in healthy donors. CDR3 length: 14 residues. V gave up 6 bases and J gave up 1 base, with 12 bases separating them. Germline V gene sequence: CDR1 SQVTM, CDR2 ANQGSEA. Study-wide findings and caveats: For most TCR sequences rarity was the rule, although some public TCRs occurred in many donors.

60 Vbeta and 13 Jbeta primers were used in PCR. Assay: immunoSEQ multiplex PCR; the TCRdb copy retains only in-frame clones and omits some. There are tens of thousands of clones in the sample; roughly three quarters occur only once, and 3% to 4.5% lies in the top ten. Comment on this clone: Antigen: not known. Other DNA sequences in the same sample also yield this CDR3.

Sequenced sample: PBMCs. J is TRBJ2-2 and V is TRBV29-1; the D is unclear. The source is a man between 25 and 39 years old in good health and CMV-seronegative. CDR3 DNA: TGCAGCGTCCACCTTGGCGGGAACACCGGGGAGCTGTTTTTT. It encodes CSVHLGGNTGELFF.